The 32 T cell receptor beta chains below all came from one sample that was sequenced in a study of control samples from healthy donors and cancer patients (dated by TCRdb to the early 2020s). The library relied on the immunoSEQ multiplex PCR assay. Imported from immuneACCESS, the table was reduced by TCRdb to in-frame sequences with V and J called. These copies leave out some clones; in studies compared against another copy, an unresolved V gene accounts for under half, and the cause of the remainder is not known. The sample includes about 140,000 clones, with approximately 90% observed a single time. Jointly, the top ten make up around 10% of the sample. Sequenced material: blood. These receptors originate from a woman between 25 and 40 years old in good health.

V usage is TRBV5-6 and J usage is TRBJ2-3; D may be TRBD2 (5 bases). The CDR3 length is 14 residues. The V gene's germline CDR1 is SGHDT and CDR2 YYEEEE. The V gene lost 4 bases and the J gene lost 1 base, with 10 bases spanning the gap. The CDR3 spells CASSRVGGTDTQYF. CDR3 coding DNA: TGTGCCAGCAGCCGCGTCGGGGGCACAGATACGCAGTATTTT.

V is TRBV6-5 and J is TRBJ1-5; 10 bases are shared with TRBD1. The V gene's germline CDR1 is MNHEY and CDR2 SVGAGI. The CDR3 extends over 15 amino acids. The V gene end was trimmed by 4 bases and the J gene end by 7 bases; junction bases not matched to a gene: 7. CDR3 sequence (DNA): TGTGCCAGCAGTTCCGGGGACAGGGGAGGGCAGCCCCAGCATTTT. Its protein is CASSSGDRGGQPQHF.

In nucleotides, the CDR3 is TGTGCCAGCAGCTTGACAGGAGCAGCAAACACTGAAGCTTTCTTT. It specifies CASSLTGAANTEAFF. The chain uses TRBV5-6 and TRBJ1-1; D is possibly TRBD1 (5 bases). This CDR3 has 15 amino acids. The germline gives CDR1 SGHDT, CDR2 YYEEEE. Trimming took 1 base from V and 2 from J, leaving 12 bases between them.

The chain joins TRBV11-2 to TRBJ2-5; TRBD2 matches at 7 bases. The germline gives CDR1 SGHAT, CDR2 FQNNGV. CDR3 length equals 15 residues. V was pared by 5 bases and J by 1 base, with 7 bases of the junction left unmatched. CDR3 amino acids: CASSPGSGGQETQYF. The CDR3 coding sequence is TGTGCCAGCAGCCCCGGGTCGGGGGGCCAAGAGACCCAGTACTTC.

V usage is TRBV6-5 and J usage is TRBJ2-7, with a weak D call TRBD1 (5 bases). V lost 0 bases and J 3 bases, leaving 9 bases between the germline ends. The CDR3 consists of 14 residues. Germline values: CDR1 MNHEY, CDR2 SVGAGI. For the CDR3, the DNA is TGTGCCAGCAGTTACTCTCGGACACTCTACGAGCAGTACTTC. It encodes CASSYSRTLYEQYF.

The genes are TRBV4-1 and TRBJ2-5; 7 bases agree with TRBD2. This CDR3 has 15 amino acids. After removal of 3 bases from V and 3 bases from J, the junction contained 7 bases not matched to a gene. Germline V CDR1 and CDR2: MGHRA, YSYEKL. CDR3 amino acids: CASSQFSGGEETQYF. The DNA of the CDR3 is TGCGCCAGCAGCCAGTTTTCGGGAGGAGAAGAGACCCAGTACTTC.

The rearrangement joins TRBV15 to TRBJ1-4; 9 bases align to TRBD1. Germline CDR1 is LNHNV and CDR2 is YYDKDF (reference sequence). The CDR3 covers 18 residues. V trimming: 0 bases; J trimming: 7 bases; junction bases outside the gene matches: 12. CDR3 sequence reads: CATSRDPPATGGFEKLFF. The CDR3, as DNA: TGTGCCACCAGCAGAGACCCGCCCGCCACAGGGGGCTTTGAAAAACTGTTTTTT.

The chain couples TRBV6-1 to TRBJ2-3, with D hard to call. Germline CDR1 is MNHNS and CDR2 is SASEGT. Trimming stripped 5 bases from V and 2 bases from J, with 17 bases between. CDR3 length equals 16 residues. The CDR3, as DNA: TGTGCCAGCAGTAAAGGGCCCTGGGGTAACACAGATACGCAGTATTTT. Its protein product is CASSKGPWGNTDTQYF.

The V and J genes are TRBV30 and TRBJ2-5, with D possibly matching TRBD2 (6 bases). This CDR3 is 13 amino acids long. The V gene's germline CDR1 is GTSNPN and CDR2 SVGIG (reference sequence). The V end lost 8 bases, the J end lost 2 bases, and 15 bases lay between the germline ends. The chain's CDR3 is CAGGYGVQETQYF. DNA for the CDR3: TGTGCCGGGGGGTACGGGGTTCAAGAGACCCAGTACTTC.

V usage is TRBV25-1 and J usage is TRBJ1-6; maybe TRBD1 (6 bases). From germline, CDR1 is MGHDK and CDR2 SYGVNS. The CDR3 contains 15 residues. The V end lost 0 bases, the J end lost 7 bases, and 10 bases lay between the germline ends. The CDR3 DNA sequence: TGTGCCAGCAGTGAATATCGGGGGCAGAATTCACCCCTCCACTTT. Protein product: CASSEYRGQNSPLHF.

The rearrangement links TRBV7-3 to TRBJ2-1; 11 bases are shared with TRBD2. CDR3 length: 15 amino acids. With V trimmed by 5 bases and J by 4 bases, 4 bases remained unmatched. Germline loops: CDR1 SGHTA, CDR2 FQGTGA. The CDR3, as DNA: TGTGCCAGCAGCACTAGCGGGAGCGCTTACAATGAGCAGTTCTTC. This sequence encodes CASSTSGSAYNEQFF. The whole variable domain, remainder taken from reference TRBV7-3 and TRBJ2-1, is GAGVSQTPSNKVTEKGKYVELRCDPISGHTALYWYRQSLGQGPEFLIYFQGTGAADDSGLPNDRFFAVRPEGSVSTLKIQRTERGDSAVYLCASSTSGSAYNEQFFGPGTRLTVL.

V usage is TRBV5-1 and J usage is TRBJ2-3, with D possibly being TRBD1 or TRBD2 (5 bases each). The V gene's germline CDR1 is SGHRS and CDR2 YFSETQ. Trimming left V 0 bases short and J 0 bases short, with 11 bases between. CDR3 length: 16 amino acids. The CDR3 region has the DNA TGCGCCAGCAGCTTGGCCGGGGCGGGTAGCACAGATACGCAGTATTTT. This sequence encodes CASSLAGAGSTDTQYF.

The genes are TRBV7-3 and TRBJ2-1, with 10 bases matching TRBD2. Germline CDR1 reads SGHTA; CDR2 reads FQGTGA. This CDR3 spans 19 amino acids. The J segment lost 0 bases and the V segment lost 5 bases, leaving 13 bases of the junction unmatched. DNA for the CDR3: TGTGCCAGCAGCCCCATCGGCCTAGCGGGAGACCTCTCCTACAATGAGCAGTTCTTC. Amino acids: CASSPIGLAGDLSYNEQFF. Drawing the rest from reference TRBV7-3 and TRBJ2-1, the complete variable domain is GAGVSQTPSNKVTEKGKYVELRCDPISGHTALYWYRQSLGQGPEFLIYFQGTGAADDSGLPNDRFFAVRPEGSVSTLKIQRTERGDSAVYLCASSPIGLAGDLSYNEQFFGPGTRLTVL.

This clone was observed once. The chain uses TRBV30 and TRBJ2-1, with 14 positions matching TRBD2. Trimming took 2 bases from V and 6 from J; bases not matched to a gene: 3. The germline gives CDR1 GTSNPN, CDR2 SVGIG (reference sequence). The CDR3 is 15 residues long. The CDR3 coding sequence is TGTGCCTGGAGTCAGGGACTAGCGGGAGTCAATGAGCAGTTCTTC. It translates to CAWSQGLAGVNEQFF.

This chain links TRBV5-1 with TRBJ2-3; weak D call: TRBD2 (6 bases). The germline V gene has CDR1 SGHRS and CDR2 YFSETQ. V lost 4 bases to trimming and J lost 2 bases, with 14 bases between them. CDR3 size: 15 residues. In DNA form, the CDR3 reads TGCGCCAGCAGCGGGGGGTCCTTCCTCACAGATACGCAGTATTTT. Protein product: CASSGGSFLTDTQYF.

This chain connects TRBV15 to TRBJ2-4, with 12 bases matching TRBD2. CDR1 is LNHNV, CDR2 YYDKDF, per germline (reference sequence). This CDR3 is built from 21 residues. Trimming at V came to 1 base and at J to 3 bases, leaving 16 bases not matched to a gene. CDR3 sequence (DNA): TGTGCCACCAGCAGAGGGACGTCCCCTAGCGGGAGGGCTTTTGACAAAAACATTCAGTACTTC. Translation: CATSRGTSPSGRAFDKNIQYF.

The V gene is TRBV19, the J gene TRBJ2-2; D is unclear. Germline V CDR1 and CDR2: LNHDA, SQIVND (reference sequence). CDR3 length: 14 residues. With 2 bases removed from V and 2 bases from J, the gap between germline ends came to 6 bases. In DNA, the CDR3 is TGTGCCAGTAGTATATCTCCCAACACCGGGGAGCTGTTTTTT. It codes for CASSISPNTGELFF.

This clone has only a few counts. This rearrangement joins TRBV5-6 to TRBJ1-6; no reliable D call. Trimming took 0 bases from V and 6 from J, leaving 4 bases between them. Germline CDR1 and CDR2: SGHDT and YYEEEE. The CDR3 sequence is 13 residues long. CDR3 bases: TGTGCCAGCAGCTTGGCCAGTAATTCACCCCTCCACTTT. Encoded protein: CASSLASNSPLHF.

V and J are TRBV7-9 and TRBJ1-1; D uncertain. V lost 1 base and J lost 5, with 8 bases in between. The CDR3 length is 13 residues. CDR1 is SEHNR and CDR2 is FQNEAQ in the germline V gene (reference sequence). CDR3 coding DNA: TGTGCCAGCAGCTTAGACGGACCAACTGAAGCTTTCTTT. It translates to CASSLDGPTEAFF.

This CDR3 reads CASSQGRQGTEAFF. CDR3 DNA: TGTGCCAGCAGCCAAGGACGCCAAGGGACTGAAGCTTTCTTT. This rearrangement joins TRBV3-1 (or the pseudogene TRBV3-2) to TRBJ1-1, with unresolved D. The CDR3 is made up of 14 amino acids. CDR1 and CDR2 from the germline V gene are LGHDT and YNNKEL (reference sequence). The V and J ends lost 1 base and 5 bases respectively, with 11 bases between them.

At least ten counts were recorded for this clone. The CDR3 is CASSTGRGQGYTF. The DNA of the CDR3 is TGTGCCAGCAGCACAGGACGGGGTCAGGGCTACACCTTC. The gene calls are TRBV7-3 and TRBJ1-2; the D gene is possibly TRBD1 (5 bases). The V gene lost 5 bases and the J gene lost 8 bases, with 15 bases spanning the gap. The CDR3 has 13 amino acids. The germline CDR1 and CDR2 sequences are SGHTA and FQGTGA.

A few counts support this clone. The chain recombines TRBV18 with TRBJ2-1; TRBD1 is a possible D gene (5 bases). CDR1 and CDR2 (germline): KGHSH, LQKENI. Trimming left V 1 base short and J 2 bases short, with 12 bases between. This CDR3 is 16 amino acids long. The CDR3 loop reads CASSPQDTGPYNEQFF. Here the CDR3 DNA reads TGTGCCAGCTCACCACAGGACACCGGTCCCTACAATGAGCAGTTCTTC.

The V call is TRBV5-6, the J call TRBJ1-6; maybe TRBD1 (5 bases). Deletions cut 6 bases from V and 9 bases from J, with 16 bases between. The CDR3 sequence is 14 residues long. Germline V gene data show CDR1 as SGHDT and CDR2 as YYEEEE. The CDR3 sequence is CASISIQGGSPLHF. The CDR3 DNA reads TGTGCCAGCATTTCGATCCAGGGCGGTTCACCCCTCCACTTT.

This sequence joins TRBV9 and TRBJ1-2, with unresolved D. Germline-derived CDR1 and CDR2 are SGDLS and YYNGEE. V lost 3 bases, J lost 2 bases, and 11 bases lay in between. This CDR3 spans 14 amino acids. The DNA for the CDR3 is TGTGCCAGCAGCGATGCAGGCCTCAACTATGGCTACACCTTC. This gives the protein CASSDAGLNYGYTF.

This rearrangement joins TRBV24-1 to TRBJ2-3; unclear D gene. V was pared by 2 bases and J by 3 bases, with 5 bases between. Germline-derived CDR1 and CDR2 are KGHDR and SFDVKD. The CDR3 is 13 amino acids. The CDR3 loop reads CATSDSTTDTQYF. As DNA, the CDR3 is TGTGCCACCAGTGATTCCACTACAGATACGCAGTATTTT.

This clone is a singleton in its sample. The V gene is TRBV14, the J gene TRBJ2-1; TRBD2 agrees at 12 bases. Trimming cost V 1 base and J 10 bases; bases outside gene matches: 5. CDR3 length equals 15 residues. Germline V gene lookup returns CDR1 SGHDN and CDR2 FVKESK. The CDR3 region has the DNA TGTGCCAGCAGCCAAGGACTAGCGGGAGTCGAAGAGCAGTTCTTC. Protein product: CASSQGLAGVEEQFF.

The chain has TRBV11-3 and TRBJ2-3; D not certain. The germline gives CDR1 SGHNT, CDR2 YENEEA. V lost 5 bases and J lost 5, with 11 bases in between. The CDR3 totals 13 residues. The CDR3 DNA follows: TGTGCCAGCAGCCGAAGAAGGATAGATACGCAGTATTTT. This encodes CASSRRRIDTQYF.

The rearrangement links TRBV29-1 to TRBJ2-7; TRBD2 might be the D (7 bases). CDR3 length: 15 residues. In germline, CDR1 is SQVTM, CDR2 ANQGSEA. V lost 0 bases, J lost 6 bases, and 18 bases lay in between. In DNA, the CDR3 is TGCAGCGTTGAAGAGGCCCCACCCGGGGGGCGCGAGCAGTACTTC. It codes for CSVEEAPPGGREQYF.

The rearrangement uses TRBV13 and TRBJ2-5; D gene unclear. Deletions cut 1 base from V and 4 bases from J, with 4 bases between. Germline CDR1 and CDR2: PRHDT and FYEKMQ (reference sequence). This CDR3 spans 12 amino acids. The CDR3 DNA follows: TGTGCCAGCAGCTTAGTGTCAGAGACCCAGTACTTC. Its protein is CASSLVSETQYF.

The chain employs TRBV5-1 and TRBJ1-6; D gene uncertain. The CDR3 is 13 amino acids. The germline V gene encodes CDR1 SGHRS and CDR2 YFSETQ. V was clipped by 0 bases and J by 6 bases, with 4 bases between them. The CDR3 bases are TGCGCCAGCAGCTTGGACAGTAATTCACCCCTCCACTTT. It specifies CASSLDSNSPLHF.

The gene calls are TRBV29-1 and TRBJ1-2, with a weak D call TRBD1 (5 bases). The CDR3 contains 11 residues. The germline V and J ends were trimmed by 6 bases and 2 bases, with 7 bases remaining between them. CDR1 and CDR2 from the germline V gene are SQVTM and ANQGSEA. CDR3 sequence (DNA): TGCAGCGTCGGGACCAACTATGGCTACACCTTC. It is translated as CSVGTNYGYTF.

This clone is a singleton in its sample. This chain joins TRBV29-1 and TRBJ1-2; a weak D match, TRBD1 (6 bases). V was trimmed by 3 bases and J by 8 bases, leaving 10 bases between them. The CDR3 length is 11 residues. The V gene's germline CDR1 is SQVTM and CDR2 ANQGSEA. The CDR3 loop is CSVDRGGGYTF. CDR3 coding DNA: TGCAGCGTTGACAGGGGAGGAGGCTACACCTTC.